This TCR beta chain derives from a study of control samples from healthy donors and cancer patients. Only in-frame clones appear in the TCRdb table, and some are missing; sequencing was by immunoSEQ multiplex PCR. The sample has some 140,000 clones; about nine tenths are singletons. CDR1 SGHTA and CDR2 FQGNSA come from the germline V gene. V was pared by 4 bases and J by 8 bases, with 9 bases between. This CDR3 is built from 12 residues. The clonotype originates from a young woman in good health. This chain links TRBV7-2 with TRBJ1-3; D is unclear. Sequencing was carried out using blood. CDR3 nucleotides: TGTGCCAGCAGCTCTACGAGGGACACCATATATTTT. It translates to CASSSTRDTIYF.